This T cell receptor beta chain was sequenced for a study of OX40 agonist ivuxolimab in advanced cancers. Turning to the study itself: Cohort: around 79% men, mean age 60, aged about 23 to 80. Of the participants, roughly 40% had some prior anti-PD-1, anti-PD-L1 or anti-CTLA-4 therapy, which was allowed.

The germline V gene has CDR1 SGHRS and CDR2 YFSETQ. V gave up 4 bases and J gave up 1 base; unmatched junction bases: 4. The length of the CDR3 is 15 residues. About this clone itself: No antigen is known for it.

Study-level findings and limits: The study found that CD8+ T cells averaged more expanded clones than CD4+.

Only in-frame clones appear in the TCRdb table, and some are missing; sequencing was by immunoSEQ multiplex PCR. The repertoire holds roughly 39,000 clones, with about 88% as singletons. J is TRBJ2-1 and V is TRBV5-1; 8 bases agree with TRBD2. The TCR originated in an adult with an advanced solid tumor such as melanoma, head and neck, liver or kidney cancer. Material: CD4+ or CD8+ T cells sorted from blood, obtained in a trial of the OX40 agonist ivuxolimab. As DNA, the CDR3 is TGCGCCAGCAGCCGCGGGGGGAATTCCTACAATGAGCAGTTCTTC. Translation gives CASSRGGNSYNEQFF.